This TCR beta chain appears in the sequencing data of a study of breast tumors, draining lymph nodes, adjacent tissues. At least ten counts were recorded for this clonotype. CDR1 KGHDR and CDR2 SFDVKD come from the germline V gene. V was clipped by 4 bases and J by 1 base, with 7 bases between them. The CDR3 runs to 14 residues. Samples came from axillary lymph nodes draining the breast cancer. TCRdb fed the multiplex PCR reads into MiXCR, producing one record per CDR3 protein. The table includes around 130,000 distinct CDR3 sequences, roughly 20% detected once. Material for sequencing was axillary lymph node tissue. The chain uses TRBV24-1 and TRBJ2-1, with D possibly being TRBD1 (6 bases). The receptor comes from a female donor with breast cancer. Some clones in this sample may be carry-over from other donors' samples. The CDR3, as DNA: TGTGCCACCAGTGAGGGGGCTTCCTACAATGAGCAGTTCTTC. It is translated as CATSEGASYNEQFF.